The 31 T cell receptor beta chains below all came from one sample that was sequenced in a study of T cells in Graves' hyperthyroidism and ophthalmopathy (dated by TCRdb to 2018 to 2020). The receptor library was made with multiplex PCR. Sequencing instrument: Illumina HiSeq 2000. Amplification of TCR beta CDR3 regions was carried out from RNA transcripts. The TCR CDR3 was subjected to a first round of RT-PCR using the HTBI primer set and the Qiagen OneStep RT-PCR kit. TCRdb passed the public sequencing reads through fastp at Q25 and MiXCR, retaining productive beta sequences. Identical CDR3 proteins give one entry, which carries the most common genes and DNA. Within this sample are some 500,000 distinct CDR3 sequences, with roughly 16% of them counted one time only. The ten largest make up approximately 30% of the sample. The sample consisted of blood. The origin of the receptors is a woman aged 25 to 45 with Graves' ophthalmopathy.

Notes on this clonotype: It may be a read error: a sequence one base away is much more abundant. The gene calls are TRBV2 and TRBJ2-1, with D possibly being TRBD2 (6 bases). This CDR3 contains 19 residues. Trimming stripped 5 bases from V and 6 bases from J, with 29 bases between. Per germline, CDR1 SNHLY and CDR2 FYNNEI. The CDR3 protein is CASSMRLGGAGGTSNEQFF. CDR3 in DNA: TGTGCCAGCAGTATGCGGCTTGGCGGGGCCGGCGGTACTTCCAATGAGCAGTTCTTC.

At least ten counts were recorded for this clonotype. The V and J genes are TRBV7-9 and TRBJ2-7; D unclear. The CDR3 consists of 11 residues. V lost 3 bases and J 6 bases, leaving 6 bases between the germline ends. Germline V gives CDR1 SEHNR, CDR2 FQNEAQ (reference sequence). The CDR3 is CASSLTAEQYF. The CDR3 nucleotides are TGTGCCAGCAGCTTGACGGCCGAGCAGTACTTC.

In this sample, this clonotype turned up a few times. The chain has TRBV20-1 and TRBJ2-7; perhaps TRBD2 as D (6 bases). Deletions cut 6 bases from V and 5 bases from J, with 20 bases between. The CDR3 is 14 residues long. Germline CDR1 DFQATT, CDR2 SNEGSKA (reference sequence). CDR3 amino acids: CSAHPPEGRDEQYF. In DNA, the CDR3 is TGCAGTGCCCACCCTCCGGAGGGCCGCGACGAGCAGTACTTC.

This clonotype was seen a few times. The CDR3: CATSEGANTEAFF. DNA for the CDR3: TGTGCCACCTCCGAGGGAGCGAACACTGAAGCTTTCTTT. The V and J genes are TRBV24-1 and TRBJ1-1; no clear D gene. Germline-derived CDR1 and CDR2 are KGHDR and SFDVKD. V gave up 9 bases and J gave up 1 base, with 11 bases separating them. The CDR3 contains 13 residues.

This clonotype was seen a handful of times. This chain uses TRBV4-1 with TRBJ1-1; no reliable D call. The CDR3 is 15 residues long. The V end lost 0 bases, the J end lost 5 bases, and 13 bases lay between the germline ends. CDR1 MGHRA and CDR2 YSYEKL come from the germline V gene. CDR3 in amino acids: CASSQEAALGTEAFF. As DNA, the CDR3 is TGCGCCAGCAGCCAAGAGGCAGCCTTGGGGACTGAAGCTTTCTTT.

This clonotype was counted ten times or more. V gene TRBV11-2 combines with J gene TRBJ2-7, with a weak D call TRBD2 (6 bases). The CDR3 totals 14 residues. Trimming shortened V by 7 bases and J by 6 bases, and 19 bases separated the two germline ends. Germline CDR1 reads SGHAT; CDR2 reads FQNNGV. CDR3 in DNA: TGTGCCAGCAACCGCGGAGGGGTCTTGTTCGAGCAGTACTTC. It codes for CASNRGGVLFEQYF.

This clonotype was observed many times. The rearrangement uses TRBV15 and TRBJ2-1, with 13 positions matching TRBD2. The V gene end was trimmed by 1 base and the J gene end by 6 bases; junction bases not matched to a gene: 6. The CDR3 runs 17 residues. CDR1 LNHNV and CDR2 YYDKDF come from the germline V gene (reference sequence). This CDR3 is CATSRAGRTSGGNEQFF. CDR3 coding DNA: TGTGCCACCAGCAGAGCCGGGAGGACTAGCGGGGGCAATGAGCAGTTCTTC.

A few counts support this clonotype. V gene TRBV27 combines with J gene TRBJ2-5; TRBD2 is a possible D gene (6 bases). CDR1 is MNHEY, CDR2 SMNVEV, per germline (reference sequence). Trimming removed 1 base at V and 4 bases at J, with 13 bases between. The CDR3 totals 15 residues. CDR3 sequence reads: CASSLFAEGGETQYF. CDR3 coding DNA: TGTGCCAGCAGTTTATTTGCGGAGGGCGGAGAGACCCAGTACTTC.

This clonotype was counted only a few times. This chain connects TRBV20-1 to TRBJ2-4; possibly TRBD2 for D (6 bases). CDR3 length: 17 residues. The ends were cut back, 4 bases at V and 6 bases at J, with 25 bases in the middle. The germline CDR1 and CDR2 sequences are DFQATT and SNEGSKA (reference sequence). In DNA form, the CDR3 reads TGCAGTGCTAAAACCCTTGTTAGCGGTAGGTTGGGAAACATTCAGTACTTC. Protein: CSAKTLVSGRLGNIQYF.

This clonotype has at least ten counts. The chain uses TRBV6-1 and TRBJ1-1; D might be TRBD1 (5 bases). Germline CDR1 and CDR2: MNHNS and SASEGT. This CDR3 is built from 15 residues. V lost 5 bases and J 4 bases, leaving 17 bases between the germline ends. The CDR3 sequence is CASSYLQEPVTEAFF. The CDR3 DNA reads as TGTGCCAGCAGTTATTTACAGGAACCGGTCACTGAAGCTTTCTTT.

In this sample, this clonotype turned up a few times. The rearrangement links TRBV6-2 or TRBV6-3 to TRBJ2-7; 11 nucleotides align to TRBD2. Trimming at V came to 6 bases and at J to 8 bases, leaving 9 bases not matched to a gene. The CDR3 loop spans 14 amino acids. Germline-derived CDR1 and CDR2 are MNHEY and SVGEGT. CDR3 sequence reads: CASRPLAGARQQYF. As DNA, the CDR3 is TGTGCCAGCAGACCACTAGCGGGAGCCAGGCAGCAGTACTTC.

A remark on this clonotype: A clone one base away is much larger, so this may be a read error. The chain has TRBV7-2 and TRBJ2-2, with 7 nucleotides matching TRBD2. The V gene's germline CDR1 is SGHTA and CDR2 FQGNSA. The CDR3 loop spans 15 amino acids. CDR3 amino acids: CASSPSGVNTGKLFF. The CDR3 region has the DNA TGTGCCAGCAGCCCAAGCGGGGTGAACACCGGGAAGCTGTTTTTT. Variable domain in full (rest from reference TRBV7-2 and TRBJ2-2): GAGVSQSPSNKVTEKGKDVELRCDPISGHTALYWYRQSLGQGLEFLIYFQGNSAPDKSGLPSDRFSAERTGGSVSTLTIQRTQQEDSAVYLCASSPSGVNTGKLFFGEGSRLTVL.

Only a few counts were recorded for this clonotype. This chain links TRBV5-1 with TRBJ2-5, with a tentative D call TRBD1 (6 bases). This CDR3 comprises 15 residues. The V and J ends lost 0 bases and 1 base respectively, with 10 bases between them. Germline loops: CDR1 SGHRS, CDR2 YFSETQ. CDR3 sequence (DNA): TGCGCCAGCAGCTTGGTGGACAGCGTCCAAGAGACCCAGTACTTC. This translates into CASSLVDSVQETQYF.

This clonotype was picked up many times. V gene TRBV7-2 combines with J gene TRBJ2-3; a possible D gene is TRBD2 (5 bases). The CDR3 sequence is 11 residues long. From germline, CDR1 is SGHTA and CDR2 FQGNSA. Deletions cut 7 bases from V and 7 bases from J, with 9 bases between. The CDR3 region has the DNA TGTGCCAGCAAAGGACTCTATACGCAGTATTTT. The encoded protein is CASKGLYTQYF.

This clonotype was observed a few times. This chain links TRBV20-1 with TRBJ2-1; 16 bases are shared with TRBD2. The CDR3 runs 15 residues. CDR1 is DFQATT and CDR2 is SNEGSKA in the germline V gene (reference sequence). With V trimmed by 3 bases and J by 5 bases, 1 base remained unmatched. The CDR3 sequence is CSARGTSGRDNEQFF. CDR3 bases: TGCAGTGCTAGGGGGACTAGCGGGAGGGACAATGAGCAGTTCTTC.

This clonotype has only a few counts. The chain joins TRBV12-3 or TRBV12-4 to TRBJ1-2, with 7 bases aligning to TRBD1. After removal of 3 bases from V and 6 bases from J, the junction contained 7 bases not matched to a gene. The CDR3 runs to 14 residues. The CDR3 nucleotides are TGTGCCAGCAGTTTGGACAGGAGGAAAGATGGCTACACCTTC. As protein: CASSLDRRKDGYTF.

This clonotype appeared many times. The chain recombines TRBV20-1 with TRBJ2-3; 8 bases agree with TRBD2. J was trimmed by 5 bases and V by 5 bases; bases with no gene match: 6. The CDR3 covers 13 residues. Germline lookup yields CDR1 DFQATT and CDR2 SNEGSKA (reference sequence). CDR3 sequence: CSARSGSGDTQYF. In DNA form, the CDR3 reads TGCAGTGCTCGAAGCGGGAGCGGAGATACGCAGTATTTT.

This clonotype was counted many times. The chain employs TRBV5-5 and TRBJ2-5, with 13 nucleotides matching TRBD2. Germline values: CDR1 SGHKS, CDR2 YYEKEE (reference sequence). The CDR3 runs 15 residues. V lost 4 bases and J lost 5; bases outside the gene matches: 5. In nucleotides, the CDR3 is TGTGCCAGCAGCAGCGGGACTAGCGGGATCGAGACCCAGTACTTC. Amino acids: CASSSGTSGIETQYF.

This clonotype was counted only a few times. V and J are TRBV20-1 and TRBJ2-1; 7 bases are a match to TRBD2. J lost 0 bases, V lost 2 bases, and 1 base had no gene match. Germline lookup yields CDR1 DFQATT and CDR2 SNEGSKA (reference sequence). CDR3 length equals 14 residues. The DNA for the CDR3 is TGCAGTGCTAGAAGCGGGAACTCCTACAATGAGCAGTTCTTC. Amino acid sequence: CSARSGNSYNEQFF.

This clonotype has a count of ten or more. The chain recombines TRBV7-2 with TRBJ2-7, with TRBD2 identical over 12 bases. Germline CDR1 SGHTA, CDR2 FQGNSA. The CDR3 totals 15 residues. V lost 7 bases to trimming and J lost 3 bases; unmatched junction nucleotides: 7. The CDR3: CASTLGLAGSYEQYF. In DNA, the CDR3 is TGTGCCAGCACCCTCGGACTAGCGGGAAGCTACGAGCAGTACTTC.

The chain carries TRBV6-2 or TRBV6-3 and TRBJ2-3; 10 bases map to TRBD2. Germline CDR1 reads MNHEY; CDR2 reads SVGEGT. V lost 6 bases and J lost 3; bases outside the gene matches: 3. The CDR3 contains 14 residues. The CDR3 spells CASSWGLATDTQYF. Written as DNA, the CDR3 is TGTGCCAGCAGCTGGGGACTAGCGACAGATACGCAGTATTTT.

The chain employs TRBV6-5 and TRBJ1-4, with 8 bases lining up with TRBD1. CDR1 MNHEY and CDR2 SVGAGI come from the germline V gene. This CDR3 comprises 14 residues. V shed 4 bases, J shed 8 bases, and the junction held 6 bases outside the gene matches. CDR3 protein: CASSSRTGSEKLFF. For the CDR3, the DNA is TGTGCCAGCAGTTCGCGGACAGGGAGCGAAAAACTGTTTTTT.

This clonotype was counted many times. The CDR3, as DNA: TGTGCCATCAGTGAGGGGGACAGGGAGGATGAGCAGTTCTTC. It encodes CAISEGDREDEQFF. V is TRBV10-3 and J is TRBJ2-1; 9 positions agree with TRBD1. V lost 2 bases to trimming and J lost 8 bases; unmatched junction nucleotides: 4. The germline V gene encodes CDR1 ENHRY and CDR2 SYGVKD. The CDR3 loop spans 14 amino acids.

This clonotype appeared once. Being one base from a much bigger clone, this may be a read error. The chain combines TRBV7-9 with TRBJ1-5; 12 bases fit TRBD1. Germline V gene data show CDR1 as SEHNR and CDR2 as FQNEAQ (reference sequence). V gave up 6 bases and J gave up 5 bases; unmatched junction bases: 8. The CDR3 runs to 16 residues. This CDR3 reads CASRAGGTGGYQPQHF. CDR3 DNA: TGTGCCAGCAGGGCCGGGGGGACAGGGGGCTATCAGCCCCAGCATTTT.

In its sample, this clonotype was seen many times. V and J are TRBV12-3 or TRBV12-4 and TRBJ1-5; a weak D match, TRBD1 (5 bases). Trimming left V 3 bases short and J 1 base short, with 10 bases between. This CDR3 comprises 15 residues. DNA of the CDR3: TGTGCCAGCAGTTTTTGGGGGAGGAGCAATCAGCCCCAGCATTTT. Translated: CASSFWGRSNQPQHF.

This clonotype was observed at least ten times. The rearrangement uses TRBV28 and TRBJ2-3; TRBD2 matches 7 bases. This CDR3 region has 18 residues. Looked up from germline, CDR1 is MDHEN and CDR2 is SYDVKM. The V and J ends lost 3 bases and 4 bases, in that order; junction bases with no gene match: 16. CDR3: CASSFPPLKSGKPDTQYF. CDR3 nucleotide sequence: TGTGCCAGCAGTTTCCCCCCCTTGAAAAGCGGGAAGCCAGATACGCAGTATTTT. Full variable domain (outside the CDR3, taken from reference TRBV28 and TRBJ2-3): DVKVTQSSRYLVKRTGEKVFLECVQDMDHENMFWYRQDPGLGLRLIYFSYDVKMKEKGDIPEGYSVSREKKERFSLILESASTNQTSMYLCASSFPPLKSGKPDTQYFGPGTRLTVL.

The genes are TRBV4-1 and TRBJ2-7; 9 positions match TRBD1. Germline V lookup: CDR1 MGHRA, CDR2 YSYEKL. The CDR3 totals 16 residues. V dropped 3 bases and J dropped 3; count of bases not matched to a gene: 9. CDR3 protein: CASSHPTGTGFYEQYF. The CDR3 nucleotides are TGCGCCAGCAGCCATCCAACCGGGACAGGGTTCTACGAGCAGTACTTC.

Ten or more counts support this clonotype. The genes are TRBV28 and TRBJ2-1, with D possibly being TRBD2 (6 bases). Germline V gene sequence: CDR1 MDHEN, CDR2 SYDVKM. The CDR3 spans 15 residues. Trimming removed 3 bases from V and 8 bases from J, with 17 bases in between. The DNA of the CDR3 is TGTGCCAGCAGTTTTCCCCTGGGGGGTTTTGATGAGCAGTTCTTC. Translated, it gives CASSFPLGGFDEQFF. The whole variable domain, filled in from reference TRBV28 and TRBJ2-1, reads DVKVTQSSRYLVKRTGEKVFLECVQDMDHENMFWYRQDPGLGLRLIYFSYDVKMKEKGDIPEGYSVSREKKERFSLILESASTNQTSMYLCASSFPLGGFDEQFFGPGTRLTVL.

The chain joins TRBV5-8 to TRBJ1-3; TRBD1 is a possible D gene (6 bases). Germline V gene data show CDR1 as SGHTS and CDR2 as YDEGEE. V shed 2 bases and J shed 4 bases, with 13 bases lying between them. This CDR3 contains 15 residues. The DNA of the CDR3 is TGTGCCAGCAGCTTTCGGGGGGCACCAGGAAACACCATATATTTT. It is translated as CASSFRGAPGNTIYF.

The rearrangement links TRBV18 to TRBJ1-4, with TRBD1 matching 10 bases. The CDR3 is made up of 18 amino acids. V was clipped by 3 bases and J by 0 bases; unmatched bases: 7. CDR1 and CDR2 (germline): KGHSH, LQKENI. The CDR3 here is CASSPRTGGPATNEKLFF. The DNA of the CDR3 is TGTGCCAGCTCACCCCGGACAGGGGGACCTGCAACTAATGAAAAACTGTTTTTT.

This clonotype was counted many times. This chain joins TRBV5-1 and TRBJ2-7; 7 bases fit TRBD1. This CDR3 has 17 residues. After removal of 5 bases from V and 2 bases from J, the junction contained 16 bases not matched to a gene. Germline CDR1 reads SGHRS; CDR2 reads YFSETQ. The CDR3, as DNA: TGCGCCAGCAGTTTATTTTTATCCCGGGACAGACCCTACGAGCAGTACTTC. Protein sequence: CASSLFLSRDRPYEQYF. Using reference TRBV5-1 and TRBJ2-7 for the parts outside the CDR3, the full variable domain is KAGVTQTPRYLIKTRGQQVTLSCSPISGHRSVSWYQQTPGQGLQFLFEYFSETQRNKGNFPGRFSGRQFSNSRSEMNVSTLELGDSALYLCASSLFLSRDRPYEQYFGPGTRLTVT.